Shown below are 6 T cell receptor beta chains from a single sample sequenced in a study of beta chain features in type 1 diabetes. Points from the study as a whole: Moderate but significant shortening of TCRB CDR3s was recorded in all four CD4+ subsets from Type 1 diabetes patients.

What these receptors recognize is not known. Sequenced material consisted of expressed TCRB transcripts (all of the isolated RNA was reverse transcribed). Only in-frame clones appear in the TCRdb table, and some are missing; sequencing was by immunoSEQ multiplex PCR. The table shows about 370,000 clones, with over 8.5% occurring only once. The sequencing sample was made of central memory CD4+ T cells from blood. The source is a man younger than 40 with type 1 diabetes.

This clone was seen only a few times. The gene calls are TRBV5-6 and TRBJ1-1, with D unclear. Trimming left V 0 bases short and J 4 bases short, with 16 bases between. The CDR3 totals 16 residues. CDR1 and CDR2 (germline): SGHDT, YYEEEE. The DNA for the CDR3 is TGTGCCAGCAGCTTGGGTCCCCCACAGATCGCCACTGAAGCTTTCTTT. Amino acid sequence: CASSLGPPQIATEAFF.

The rearrangement joins TRBV4-3 to TRBJ1-4; 9 bases align to TRBD1. Trimming cost V 5 bases and J 4 bases; bases outside gene matches: 17. Germline V gives CDR1 LGHNA, CDR2 YSLEER. The CDR3 runs to 19 residues. CDR3 sequence (DNA): TGCGCCAGCAGCTCCAGCCCTCGGACAGGGGCTGGGGGTAATGAAAAACTGTTTTTT. Its translation is CASSSSPRTGAGGNEKLFF.

This clone was found many times. This chain connects TRBV7-2 to TRBJ2-7; D possibly corresponds to TRBD2 (5 bases). The CDR3 runs to 13 residues. Per germline, CDR1 SGHTA and CDR2 FQGNSA. V shed 5 bases and J shed 5 bases, with 13 bases lying between them. CDR3 residues: CASSTLRGNEQYF. For the CDR3, the DNA is TGTGCCAGCAGCACTCTTCGGGGAAACGAGCAGTACTTC.

CDR3 sequence: CAWRGTSSYEQYF. CDR3 nucleotide sequence: TGTGCCTGGAGGGGGACCAGCTCCTACGAGCAGTACTTC. The chain employs TRBV30 and TRBJ2-7; D assignment may be TRBD1 or TRBD2 (5 bases each). The germline CDR1 and CDR2 sequences are GTSNPN and SVGIG (reference sequence). Trimming removed 3 bases from V and 0 bases from J, with 9 bases in between. CDR3 length: 13 amino acids.

This clone appeared a few times. V gene TRBV6-6 combines with J gene TRBJ2-7, with 8 bases aligning to TRBD2. The germline V gene has CDR1 MNHNY and CDR2 SVGAGI (reference sequence). The length of the CDR3 is 14 residues. V was pared by 5 bases and J by 1 base, with 4 bases of the junction left unmatched. The CDR3 DNA is TGTGCCAGCAGTACTACTAGCGGTTCCTACGAGCAGTACTTC. As protein: CASSTTSGSYEQYF.

The V gene is TRBV21-1, the J gene TRBJ1-2; TRBD1, the table's D call, was not compared with the DNA. TRBV21-1 is noted as a pseudogene. The CDR3 is 16 amino acids. The DNA of the CDR3 is TGTGCCAGCAGCTCTCACCTATACAGGATTTACTATGGCTACACCTTC. This codes for CASSSHLYRIYYGYTF.